This entry concerns a single T cell receptor (beta chain). No antigen is known for it. The sample is drawn from a study of cytomegalovirus exposure and HLA in healthy donors. Study in general: Inside one of the first data releases sat 75 million to 100 million unique TCRs taken from HLA-typed donors. Study-level findings and limits: Near-uniform donor sequencing depth was presumed by presence/absence analyses. Highly shared sequence variants in one cluster were likely a sequencing artifact.

The PCR ran on 60 Vbeta and 13 Jbeta primers. Generated by immunoSEQ multiplex PCR, the TCRdb table keeps only in-frame clones and is missing some. The sample carries some 110,000 clones, 10% to 15% recorded once. CDR3 length: 16 amino acids. J lost 0 bases, V lost 7 bases, and 10 bases had no gene match. Germline V gives CDR1 SNHLY, CDR2 FYNNEI. The TCR comes from a man aged 35-49 years in good health and CMV-seropositive. Sequencing was performed on PBMCs. The chain recombines TRBV2 with TRBJ2-7, with 9 bases fitting TRBD1. CDR3 sequence reads: CASTPLGTGPSYEQYF. CDR3 coding DNA: TGTGCCAGCACCCCACTGGGGACAGGGCCCTCCTACGAGCAGTACTTC.